This T cell receptor (beta chain) was retrieved from a study of cytomegalovirus exposure and HLA in healthy donors. Donors showed nominal health when sampled, although they likely had unrecorded immune exposures. On this clone itself: Its antigen is not known.

Germline V gives CDR1 MDHEN, CDR2 SYDVKM. The CDR3 runs to 15 residues. Trimming pared 3 bases from V and 9 bases from J, leaving 19 bases between. Overall study results and limits: Highly shared sequence variants in one cluster were likely a sequencing artifact. The authors enumerated over 150 TCR beta chains as linked to cytomegalovirus. The HLA-A and HLA-B alleles of most subjects were reportedly predicted accurately from TCR beta sequences.

The PCR had 60 Vbeta and 13 Jbeta primers. Profiling relied on immunoSEQ multiplex PCR, and the TCRdb table lists in-frame clones only, not all of them. The data show 150,000 to 200,000 clones, about 85% seen once. Material: PBMCs. The source is a woman between 45 and 60 years old in good health and CMV-seronegative. V and J are TRBV28 and TRBJ2-3; D call uncertain. The DNA of the CDR3 is TGTGCCAGCAGTTTGTTAGGTGGTGAGCAGCGCACGCAGTATTTT. Its translation: CASSLLGGEQRTQYF.